This T cell receptor beta chain was sequenced during a study of T cells in Graves' hyperthyroidism and ophthalmopathy. This clonotype was seen at least ten times. V lost 0 bases and J 5 bases, leaving 9 bases between the germline ends. The CDR3 consists of 14 residues. CDR1 SGHRS and CDR2 YFSETQ come from the germline V gene. For the diagnoses, clinical symptoms, serum thyroxine and TRAb, thyroid ultrasound and orbital computed tomography were used. The TCR beta CDR3 regions underwent amplification using RNA transcripts as the source. The study used the HTBI primer set for a first-round RT-PCR of the TCR CDR3. TCRdb used MiXCR to reprocess the multiplex PCR reads, holding one entry per CDR3 protein. The sample carries about 250,000 distinct CDR3 sequences, approximately 25% recorded once.

This receptor was identified in a woman aged 40 to 50 with Graves' ophthalmopathy. Specimen: blood. V gene TRBV5-1 combines with J gene TRBJ2-4; D gene unclear. The CDR3 spells CASSLGNDQNIQYF. The DNA for the CDR3 is TGCGCCAGCAGCTTGGGGAACGACCAAAACATTCAGTACTTC.